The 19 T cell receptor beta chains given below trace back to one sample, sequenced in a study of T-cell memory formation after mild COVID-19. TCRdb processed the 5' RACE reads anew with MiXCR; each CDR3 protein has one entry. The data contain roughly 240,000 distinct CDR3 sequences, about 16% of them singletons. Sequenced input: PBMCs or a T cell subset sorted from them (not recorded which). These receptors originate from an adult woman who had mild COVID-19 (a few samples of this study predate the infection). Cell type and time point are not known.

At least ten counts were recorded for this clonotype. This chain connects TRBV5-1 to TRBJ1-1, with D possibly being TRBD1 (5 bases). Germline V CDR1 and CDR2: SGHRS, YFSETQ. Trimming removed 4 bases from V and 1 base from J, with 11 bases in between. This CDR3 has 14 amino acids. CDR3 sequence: CASSTYDRNTEAFF. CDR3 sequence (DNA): TGCGCCAGCAGCACCTATGACAGGAACACTGAAGCTTTCTTT.

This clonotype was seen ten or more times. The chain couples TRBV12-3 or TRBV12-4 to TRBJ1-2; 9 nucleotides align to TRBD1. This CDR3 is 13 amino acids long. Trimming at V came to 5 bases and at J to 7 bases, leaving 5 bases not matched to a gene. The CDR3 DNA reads TGTGCCAGCAGTCTTACGGACAGGGGTGGCTACACCTTC. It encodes CASSLTDRGGYTF.

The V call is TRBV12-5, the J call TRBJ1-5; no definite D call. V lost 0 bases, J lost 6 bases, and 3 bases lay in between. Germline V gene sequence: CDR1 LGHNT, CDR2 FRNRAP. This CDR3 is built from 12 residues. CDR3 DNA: TGTGCTAGTGGTTTGGTAGGTCAGCCCCAGCATTTT. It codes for CASGLVGQPQHF. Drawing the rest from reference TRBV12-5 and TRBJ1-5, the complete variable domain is DARVTQTPRHKVTEMGQEVTMRCQPILGHNTVFWYRQTMMQGLELLAYFRNRAPLDDSGMPKDRFSAEMPDATLATLKIQPSEPRDSAVYFCASGLVGQPQHFGDGTRLSIL.

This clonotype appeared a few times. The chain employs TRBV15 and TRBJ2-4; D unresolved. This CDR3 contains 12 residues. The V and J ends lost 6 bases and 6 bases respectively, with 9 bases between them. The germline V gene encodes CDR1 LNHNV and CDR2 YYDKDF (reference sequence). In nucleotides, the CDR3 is TGTGCCACCAGAAGTTCCAGAAACATTCAGTACTTC. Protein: CATRSSRNIQYF.

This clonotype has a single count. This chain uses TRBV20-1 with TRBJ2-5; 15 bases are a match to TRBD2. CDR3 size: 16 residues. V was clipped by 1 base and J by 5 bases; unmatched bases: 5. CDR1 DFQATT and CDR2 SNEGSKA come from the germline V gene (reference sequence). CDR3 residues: CSARVGLAGGHETQYF. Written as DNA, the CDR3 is TGCAGTGCTAGAGTCGGACTAGCGGGGGGGCACGAGACCCAGTACTTC.

This CDR3 reads CASSPPGGEQYF. The CDR3 DNA reads TGTGCCAGCTCACCGCCGGGCGGCGAGCAGTACTTC. The V and J genes are TRBV18 and TRBJ2-7; no clear D. CDR3 size: 12 residues. Looked up from germline, CDR1 is KGHSH and CDR2 is LQKENI. V was shortened by 3 bases and J by 6 bases, with 9 bases between the two germline ends.

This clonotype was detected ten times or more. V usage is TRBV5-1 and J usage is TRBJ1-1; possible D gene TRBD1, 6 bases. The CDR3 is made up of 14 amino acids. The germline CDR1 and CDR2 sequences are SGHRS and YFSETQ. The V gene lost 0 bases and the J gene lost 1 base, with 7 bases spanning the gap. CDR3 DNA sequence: TGCGCCAGCAGCTTGGCACAGGGGAACACTGAAGCTTTCTTT. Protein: CASSLAQGNTEAFF. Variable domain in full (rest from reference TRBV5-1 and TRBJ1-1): KAGVTQTPRYLIKTRGQQVTLSCSPISGHRSVSWYQQTPGQGLQFLFEYFSETQRNKGNFPGRFSGRQFSNSRSEMNVSTLELGDSALYLCASSLAQGNTEAFFGQGTRLTVV.

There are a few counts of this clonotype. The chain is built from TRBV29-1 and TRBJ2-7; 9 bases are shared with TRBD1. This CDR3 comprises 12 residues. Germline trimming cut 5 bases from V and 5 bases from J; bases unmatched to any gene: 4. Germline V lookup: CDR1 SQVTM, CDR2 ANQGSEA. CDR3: CSVRGQGDEQYF. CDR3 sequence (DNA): TGCAGCGTTCGGGGACAGGGCGACGAGCAGTACTTC.

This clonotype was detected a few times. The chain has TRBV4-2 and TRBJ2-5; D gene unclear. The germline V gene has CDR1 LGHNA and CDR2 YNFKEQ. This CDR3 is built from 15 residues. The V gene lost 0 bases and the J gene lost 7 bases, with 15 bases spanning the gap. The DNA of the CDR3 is TGTGCCAGCAGCCAAGATGGTTCGGCCCCGGGGACCCAGTACTTC. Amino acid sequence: CASSQDGSAPGTQYF.

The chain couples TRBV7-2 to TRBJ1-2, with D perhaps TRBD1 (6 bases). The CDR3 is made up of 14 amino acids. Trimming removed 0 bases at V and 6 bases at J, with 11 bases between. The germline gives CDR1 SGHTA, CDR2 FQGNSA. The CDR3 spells CASSLAQGMDGYTF. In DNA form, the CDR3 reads TGTGCCAGCAGCTTAGCTCAGGGGATGGATGGCTACACCTTC.

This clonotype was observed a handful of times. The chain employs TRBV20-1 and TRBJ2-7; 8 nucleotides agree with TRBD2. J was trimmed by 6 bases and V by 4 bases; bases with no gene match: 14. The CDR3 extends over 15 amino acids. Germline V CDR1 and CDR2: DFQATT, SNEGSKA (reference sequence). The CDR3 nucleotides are TGCAGTGCTAAGACCCTGCGCGGGAGGTTAAGCGAGCAGTACTTC. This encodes CSAKTLRGRLSEQYF.

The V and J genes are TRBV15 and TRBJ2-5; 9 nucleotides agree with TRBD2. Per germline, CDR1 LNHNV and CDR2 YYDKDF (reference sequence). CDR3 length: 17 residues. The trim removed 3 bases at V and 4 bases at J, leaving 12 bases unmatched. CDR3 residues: CATSSWGSAGGPETQYF. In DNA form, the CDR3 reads TGTGCCACCAGCAGTTGGGGGTCGGCGGGAGGGCCAGAGACCCAGTACTTC.

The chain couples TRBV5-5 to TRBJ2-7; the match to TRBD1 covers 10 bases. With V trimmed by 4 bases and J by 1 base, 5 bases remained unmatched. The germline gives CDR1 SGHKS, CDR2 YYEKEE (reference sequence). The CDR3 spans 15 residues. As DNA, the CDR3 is TGTGCCAGCAGCGTTCGGACAGGGGGATCCTACGAGCAGTACTTC. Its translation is CASSVRTGGSYEQYF.

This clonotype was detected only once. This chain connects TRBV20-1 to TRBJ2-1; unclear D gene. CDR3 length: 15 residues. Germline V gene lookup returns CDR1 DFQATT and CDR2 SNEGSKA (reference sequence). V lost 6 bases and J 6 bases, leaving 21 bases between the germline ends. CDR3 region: CSARALESFRNEQFF. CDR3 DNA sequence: TGCAGTGCCCGAGCGTTGGAGTCGTTCCGCAATGAGCAGTTCTTC.

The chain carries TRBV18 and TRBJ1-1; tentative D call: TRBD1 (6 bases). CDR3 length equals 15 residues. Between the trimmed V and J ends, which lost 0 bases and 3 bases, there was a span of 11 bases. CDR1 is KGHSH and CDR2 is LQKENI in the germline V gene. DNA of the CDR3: TGTGCCAGCTCACCACCGGGACACCAGGACACTGAAGCTTTCTTT. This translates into CASSPPGHQDTEAFF.

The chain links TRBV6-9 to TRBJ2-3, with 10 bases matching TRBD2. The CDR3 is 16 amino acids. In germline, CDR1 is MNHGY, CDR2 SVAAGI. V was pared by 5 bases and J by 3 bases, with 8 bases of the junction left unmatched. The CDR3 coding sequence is TGTGCCAGCAGTCTAAAACTAGCGGGAAAAACAGATACGCAGTATTTT. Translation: CASSLKLAGKTDTQYF.

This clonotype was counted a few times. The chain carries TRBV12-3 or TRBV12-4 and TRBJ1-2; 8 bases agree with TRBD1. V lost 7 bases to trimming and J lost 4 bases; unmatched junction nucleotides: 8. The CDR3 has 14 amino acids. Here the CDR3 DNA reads TGTGCCAGCATCCTTGGGACAGGAGGCTATGGCTACACCTTC. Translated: CASILGTGGYGYTF.

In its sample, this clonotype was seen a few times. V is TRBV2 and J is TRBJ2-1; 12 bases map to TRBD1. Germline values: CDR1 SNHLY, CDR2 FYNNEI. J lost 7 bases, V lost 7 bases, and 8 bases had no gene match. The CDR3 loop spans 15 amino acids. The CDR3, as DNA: TGTGCCAGCAACGAACCGGGACAGGGGGCTAATGAGCAGTTCTTC. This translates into CASNEPGQGANEQFF.

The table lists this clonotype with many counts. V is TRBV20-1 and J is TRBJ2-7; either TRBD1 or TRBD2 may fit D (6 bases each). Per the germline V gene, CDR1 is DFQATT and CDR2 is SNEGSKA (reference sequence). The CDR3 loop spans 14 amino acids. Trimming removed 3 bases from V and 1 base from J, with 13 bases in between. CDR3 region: CSASGGVWSYEQYF. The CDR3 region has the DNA TGCAGTGCTAGCGGGGGCGTATGGTCCTACGAGCAGTACTTC.